This T cell receptor (beta chain) comes out of a study of response to subunit inactivated influenza vaccine. TCRdb redid the calling of the RT-PCR reads with MiXCR, one entry per CDR3 protein. The sample lists roughly 540,000 distinct CDR3 sequences, around 21% occurring once. The CDR3 is 12 residues long. The germline V gene encodes CDR1 GTSNPN and CDR2 SVGIG (reference sequence). V shed 2 bases and J shed 8 bases, with 11 bases lying between them. These data were likewise used in another study, on T cells expressing NK-cell markers. As that study records: Libraries used 5'RACE template switching adding universal primer site and UMIs. The study found dominant NKG2C+ clonotypes at about 1.0-7.0% of CD8+ T cells in six donors. The CD3+CD56-NKG2C+ fraction was also led by these clonotypes in a handful of donors.

The TCR was taken from a man in his fifties who received an inactivated influenza vaccine. The genes are TRBV30 and TRBJ2-3; D ambiguous. The sample here was CD4+ T cells sorted from PBMCs, taken 11 to 12 days after vaccination. The CDR3 spells CAWSPPSSTQYF. DNA of the CDR3: TGTGCCTGGAGTCCTCCATCGTCTACGCAGTATTTT.